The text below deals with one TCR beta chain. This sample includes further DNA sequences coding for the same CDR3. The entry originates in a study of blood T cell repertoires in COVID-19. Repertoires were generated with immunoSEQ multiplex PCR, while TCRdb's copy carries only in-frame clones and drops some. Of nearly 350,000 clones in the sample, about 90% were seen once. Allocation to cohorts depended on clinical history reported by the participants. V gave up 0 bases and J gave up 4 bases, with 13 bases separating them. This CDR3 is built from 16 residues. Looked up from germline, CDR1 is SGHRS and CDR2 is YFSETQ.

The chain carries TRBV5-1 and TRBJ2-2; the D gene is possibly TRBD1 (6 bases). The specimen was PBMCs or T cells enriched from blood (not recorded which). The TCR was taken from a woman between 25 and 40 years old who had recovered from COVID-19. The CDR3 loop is CASSLEGRGITGELFF. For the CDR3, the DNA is TGCGCCAGCAGCTTGGAGGGCAGGGGAATCACCGGGGAGCTGTTTTTT.